Listed below are T cell receptor beta chains from one sample, sequenced in a study of cytomegalovirus exposure and HLA in healthy donors. Clones were sequenced by immunoSEQ multiplex PCR, and TCRdb holds only the in-frame ones, with some missing. Among about 150,000 clones listed, 86% were seen once. Sequenced input: PBMCs. These receptors were collected from a man between 18 and 35 years old in good health and CMV-seropositive. Both conserved end residues are part of each CDR3. The D gene is left open where the match is weak. Size values are once, few and many counts, or a class for expanded clones, and some rows have none.

d_call,j_call,clone_size,v_call,cdr3_nt,cdr3_aa
TRBD1,TRBJ1-1,-,TRBV9,TGTGCCAGCAGCGTGGGGACAGCCAACACTGAAGCTTTCTTT,CASSVGTANTEAFF
-,TRBJ2-7,-,TRBV19,TGTGCCAGTAGTATAGATCTGGAGTCCTACGAGCAGTACTTC,CASSIDLESYEQYF
-,TRBJ1-2,-,TRBV6-5,TGTGCCAGCAGAGAGAGGGGGGGCGCTTGGGGCTACACCTTC,CASRERGGAWGYTF
TRBD1,TRBJ2-6,-,TRBV2,TGTGCCAGGCAGGGGGCTGGGGCCAACGTCCTGACTTTC,CARQGAGANVLTF
-,TRBJ1-3,-,TRBV6-5,TGTGCCAGCAGGGTAGCGGGGGGAGGAAACACCATATATTTT,CASRVAGGGNTIYF
-,TRBJ2-7,-,TRBV18,TGTGCCAGCTCTCCAAAACAGGGAAAGGTCTACGAGCAGTACTTC,CASSPKQGKVYEQYF
-,TRBJ2-7,-,TRBV4-1,TGCGCCAGCAGCCACGTACCTCTCAGGGGCCAATCCTACGAGCAGTACTTC,CASSHVPLRGQSYEQYF
-,TRBJ1-1,-,TRBV19,TGTGCCAGTACCCTGGGAGCAGCGAACACTGAAGCTTTCTTT,CASTLGAANTEAFF
TRBD2,TRBJ2-1,-,TRBV5-1,TGCGCCAGCAGCCTCGGGGGGGCCGGCTACAATGAGCAGTTCTTC,CASSLGGAGYNEQFF
TRBD1,TRBJ2-7,once,TRBV5-6,TGTGCCAGCAGCTACGGGACAGGGGGCGCGTACGAGCAGTACTTC,CASSYGTGGAYEQYF
-,TRBJ1-2,-,TRBV6-5,TGTGCCAGCACCGAACAGGGTTTCTATGGCTACACCTTC,CASTEQGFYGYTF
-,TRBJ2-1,-,TRBV27,TGTGCCAGCAGTTTGGGCCACTATGAGCAGTTCTTC,CASSLGHYEQFF
TRBD1,TRBJ1-2,once,TRBV10-3,TGTGCCATCAGTGAGTCTCACAGGGGGTATGGCTACACCTTC,CAISESHRGYGYTF
TRBD1,TRBJ2-6,-,TRBV2,TGTGCCAGCAGTCGGGACAGGGCCAGCTCTGGGGCCAACGTCCTGACTTTC,CASSRDRASSGANVLTF
TRBD1,TRBJ1-2,-,TRBV7-2,TGTGCCAGCAGCATGCAGAGACAGGGGAGAGGCTACACCTTC,CASSMQRQGRGYTF
TRBD1,TRBJ2-1,-,TRBV19,TGTGCCAGTAGTATACTGGGGACAGGATCGGGCAATGAGCAGTTCTTC,CASSILGTGSGNEQFF
-,TRBJ1-4,-,TRBV5-1,TGCGCCAGCAGCTGGGGAACAGGGACCTTTGAGGGGAAACTGTTTTTT,CASSWGTGTFEGKLFF
-,TRBJ2-3,-,TRBV6-5,TGTGCCAGCAGCCACACAGATACGCAGTATTTT,CASSHTDTQYF
TRBD1,TRBJ1-2,-,TRBV4-1,TGCGCCAGCAGCCACCCTTTCAGGGGGTTCAACTATGGCTACACCTTC,CASSHPFRGFNYGYTF
TRBD1,TRBJ2-7,once,TRBV5-1,TGCGCCAGCAGCTTGGGGACAGGTAATCGGGTCCGCGAGCAGTACTTC,CASSLGTGNRVREQYF
-,TRBJ1-1,-,TRBV18,TGTGCCAGCTCACTAGAACCCGGGTCTCCGAACACTGAAGCTTTCTTT,CASSLEPGSPNTEAFF
TRBD1,TRBJ1-1,-,TRBV7-9,TGTGCCAGCAGCTTAGAACAGGGGGCGCGTGAAGCTTTCTTT,CASSLEQGAREAFF
TRBD1,TRBJ2-7,-,TRBV27,TGTGCCAGCAGTTCGACAGGGAAGTACCACGAGCAGTACTTC,CASSSTGKYHEQYF
TRBD1,TRBJ2-7,-,TRBV19,TGTGCCAGTAGTCCCGGGACAGCCGATTACGAGCAGTACTTC,CASSPGTADYEQYF
-,TRBJ1-5,-,TRBV19,TGTGCCAGCCAGTCGGGCAGGGGCCATCAGCCCCAGCATTTT,CASQSGRGHQPQHF
TRBD2,TRBJ2-7,-,TRBV6-5,TGTGCCAGCAGTTACTCGAGCGGGAGTCTCTACGAGCAGTACTTC,CASSYSSGSLYEQYF
TRBD1,TRBJ2-7,-,TRBV6-5,TGTGCCAGCAGATCGGACAGGGCAGGGGAGCAGTACTTC,CASRSDRAGEQYF